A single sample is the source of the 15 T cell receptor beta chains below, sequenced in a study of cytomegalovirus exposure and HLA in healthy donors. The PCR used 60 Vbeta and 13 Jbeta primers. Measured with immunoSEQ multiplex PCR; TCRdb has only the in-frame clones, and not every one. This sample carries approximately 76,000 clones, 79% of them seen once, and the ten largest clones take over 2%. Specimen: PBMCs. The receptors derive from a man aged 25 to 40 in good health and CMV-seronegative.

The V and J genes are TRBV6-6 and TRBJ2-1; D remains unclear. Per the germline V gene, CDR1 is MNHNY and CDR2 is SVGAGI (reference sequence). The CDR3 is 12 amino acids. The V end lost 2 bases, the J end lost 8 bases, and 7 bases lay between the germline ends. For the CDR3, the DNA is TGTGCCAGCAGTTACGTCTTAGATGAGCAGTTCTTC. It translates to CASSYVLDEQFF.

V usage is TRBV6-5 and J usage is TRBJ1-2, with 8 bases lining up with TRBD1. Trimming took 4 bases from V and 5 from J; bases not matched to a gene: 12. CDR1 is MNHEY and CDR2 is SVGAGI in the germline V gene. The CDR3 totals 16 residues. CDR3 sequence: CASSSDRGEFKYGYTF. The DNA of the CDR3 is TGTGCCAGCAGTTCTGACAGGGGAGAGTTTAAGTATGGCTACACCTTC.

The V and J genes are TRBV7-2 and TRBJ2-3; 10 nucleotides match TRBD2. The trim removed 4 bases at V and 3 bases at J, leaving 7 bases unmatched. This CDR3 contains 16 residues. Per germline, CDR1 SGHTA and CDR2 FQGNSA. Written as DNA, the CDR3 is TGTGCCAGCAGCTCACTAGCGGGACCAGAGACAGATACGCAGTATTTT. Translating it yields CASSSLAGPETDTQYF.

The CDR3 coding sequence is TGTGCCAGCAGCCTGACTCAAAGCTCCTACGAGCAGTACTTC. Translated: CASSLTQSSYEQYF. The rearrangement uses TRBV7-2 and TRBJ2-5; D gene ambiguous. TRBJ2-7 matches the DNA end more closely, so the J call is doubtful. CDR1 and CDR2 (germline): SGHTA, FQGNSA. The CDR3 has 14 amino acids.

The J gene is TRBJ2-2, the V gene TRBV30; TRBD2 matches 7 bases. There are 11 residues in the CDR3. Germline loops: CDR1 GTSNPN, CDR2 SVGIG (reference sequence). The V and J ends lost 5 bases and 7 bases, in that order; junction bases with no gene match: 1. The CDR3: CAWGRVGELFF. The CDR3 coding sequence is TGTGCCTGGGGGAGGGTCGGGGAGCTGTTTTTT.

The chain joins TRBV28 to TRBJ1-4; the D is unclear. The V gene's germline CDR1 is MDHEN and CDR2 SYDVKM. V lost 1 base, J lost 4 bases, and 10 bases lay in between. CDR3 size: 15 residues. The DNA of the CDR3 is TGTGCCAGCAGTTTATTTACCGGTGGTAATGAAAAACTGTTTTTT. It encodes CASSLFTGGNEKLFF.

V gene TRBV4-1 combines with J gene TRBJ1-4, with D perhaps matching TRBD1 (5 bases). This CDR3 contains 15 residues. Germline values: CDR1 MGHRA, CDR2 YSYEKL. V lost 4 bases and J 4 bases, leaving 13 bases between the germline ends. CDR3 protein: CASSLGAGVNEKLFF. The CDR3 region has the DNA TGCGCCAGCAGCCTCGGGGCGGGGGTTAATGAAAAACTGTTTTTT.

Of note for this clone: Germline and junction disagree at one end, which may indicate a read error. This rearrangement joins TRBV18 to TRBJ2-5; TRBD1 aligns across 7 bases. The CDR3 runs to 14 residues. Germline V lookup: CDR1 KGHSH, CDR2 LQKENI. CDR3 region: CASSPQGIQETQYF. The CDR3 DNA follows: TGTGCCAGCTCCCCACAGGGGATCCAAGAGACCCAGTACTTC.

The CDR3 sequence is CASSVAPGGASDTQYF. The CDR3 DNA sequence: TGTGCCAGCAGCGTAGCCCCAGGGGGCGCGTCAGATACGCAGTATTTT. V usage is TRBV9 and J usage is TRBJ2-3; 8 bases are shared with TRBD1. Trimming took 0 bases from V and 4 from J; bases not matched to a gene: 7. The CDR3 length is 16 residues. The germline gives CDR1 SGDLS, CDR2 YYNGEE.

The DNA for the CDR3 is TGTGCCAGCAGCAGGACTAGTCGCTATGAGCAGTTCTTC. Translating it yields CASSRTSRYEQFF. The chain couples TRBV7-8 to TRBJ2-1; 7 bases are a match to TRBD2. Germline values: CDR1 SGHVS, CDR2 FQNEAQ. J was trimmed by 8 bases and V by 5 bases; bases with no gene match: 6. This CDR3 has 13 amino acids.

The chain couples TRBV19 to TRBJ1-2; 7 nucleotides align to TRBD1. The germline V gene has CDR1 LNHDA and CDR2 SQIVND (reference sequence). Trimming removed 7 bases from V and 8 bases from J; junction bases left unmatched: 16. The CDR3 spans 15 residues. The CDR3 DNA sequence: TGTGCCAGTACCATGGGGCAGGGGGGAACTAGGGGCTACACCTTC. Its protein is CASTMGQGGTRGYTF.

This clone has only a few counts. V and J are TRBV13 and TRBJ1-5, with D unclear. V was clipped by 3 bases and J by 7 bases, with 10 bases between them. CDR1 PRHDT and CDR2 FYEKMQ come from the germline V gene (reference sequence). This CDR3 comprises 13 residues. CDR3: CASSFNLRQPQHF. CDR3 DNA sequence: TGTGCCAGCAGCTTTAACCTCAGGCAGCCCCAGCATTTT.

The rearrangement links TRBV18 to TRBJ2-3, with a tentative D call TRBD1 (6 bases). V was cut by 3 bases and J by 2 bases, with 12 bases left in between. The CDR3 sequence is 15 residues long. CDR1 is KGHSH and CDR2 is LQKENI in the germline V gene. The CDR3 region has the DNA TGTGCCAGCTCACCCCTTGGACAGAACACAGATACGCAGTATTTT. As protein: CASSPLGQNTDTQYF.

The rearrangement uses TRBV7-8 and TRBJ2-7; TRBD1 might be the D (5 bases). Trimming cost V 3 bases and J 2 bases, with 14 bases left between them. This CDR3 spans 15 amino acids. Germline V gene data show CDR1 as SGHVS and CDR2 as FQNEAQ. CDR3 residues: CASSLAGRGAYEQYF. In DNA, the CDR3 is TGTGCCAGCAGCTTGGCAGGGCGAGGAGCCTACGAGCAGTACTTC.

CDR3 sequence: CASSDATVRGGTDTQYF. The CDR3 DNA sequence: TGCGCCAGCAGCGACGCCACCGTGCGGGGGGGTACAGATACGCAGTATTTT. The V call is TRBV4-1, the J call TRBJ2-3; 9 nucleotides line up with TRBD2. Germline trimming cut 5 bases from V and 3 bases from J; bases unmatched to any gene: 12. The CDR3 consists of 17 residues. Germline V lookup: CDR1 MGHRA, CDR2 YSYEKL.